This passage covers 32 T cell receptor beta chains from one sample sequenced in a study of OX40 agonist ivuxolimab in advanced cancers. The table came from immunoSEQ multiplex PCR; TCRdb's copy has only in-frame clones and leaves some out. The sample comprises about 26,000 clones, approximately 86% of which are singletons, and approximately 26% rests with the top ten. Sample: CD4+ or CD8+ T cells sorted from blood, taken in a trial of the OX40 agonist ivuxolimab. The receptors shown here come from an adult with an advanced solid tumor such as melanoma, head and neck, liver or kidney cancer.

The chain recombines TRBV13 with TRBJ2-1; 9 bases match TRBD1. The ends lost 4 bases at V and 6 bases at J; junction bases unmatched: 7. The CDR3 is made up of 15 amino acids. CDR1 is PRHDT, CDR2 FYEKMQ, per germline (reference sequence). The CDR3 DNA reads as TGTGCCAGCAGCTCCCGGACAGGGGTCACCAATGAGCAGTTCTTC. Translating it yields CASSSRTGVTNEQFF.

The chain employs TRBV19 and TRBJ1-1, with TRBD1 matching over 9 bases. V was clipped by 5 bases and J by 4 bases; unmatched bases: 5. Germline loops: CDR1 LNHDA, CDR2 SQIVND (reference sequence). The CDR3 sequence is 14 residues long. CDR3 loop: CASSAQTGGTEAFF. As DNA, the CDR3 is TGTGCCAGTAGTGCTCAGACAGGGGGCACTGAAGCTTTCTTT.

CDR3 bases: TGCGCCAGCAGCCAAGATCTCCTATCTGAAGCTTTCTTT. Its translation: CASSQDLLSEAFF. The chain has TRBV4-1 and TRBJ1-1; D is ambiguous. The CDR3 totals 13 residues. Germline V gives CDR1 MGHRA, CDR2 YSYEKL. Trimming removed 0 bases at V and 6 bases at J, with 8 bases between.

The chain is built from TRBV5-4 and TRBJ2-3; D not resolved. V was shortened by 2 bases and J by 2 bases, with 0 bases between the two germline ends. This CDR3 contains 11 residues. The germline V gene encodes CDR1 SGHNT and CDR2 YYREEE (reference sequence). CDR3 DNA sequence: TGTGCCAGCAGCTTCACAGATACGCAGTATTTT. As protein: CASSFTDTQYF.

J is TRBJ1-5 and V is TRBV4-2, with no clear D. CDR1 is LGHNA and CDR2 is YNFKEQ in the germline V gene. Trimming pared 1 base from V and 7 bases from J, leaving 17 bases between. CDR3 length equals 16 residues. Here the CDR3 DNA reads TGTGCCAGCAGCCAAGTCTTGCCCGCAAACGGACAGCCCCAGCATTTT. It is translated as CASSQVLPANGQPQHF.

The V gene is TRBV4-2, the J gene TRBJ2-3, with 14 bases identical to TRBD2. Trimming at V came to 4 bases and at J to 4 bases, leaving 1 base not matched to a gene. CDR3 length equals 15 residues. Germline V gives CDR1 LGHNA, CDR2 YNFKEQ. CDR3 bases: TGTGCCAGCAGCCGGACTAGCGGGAGGTCAGATACGCAGTATTTT. This translates into CASSRTSGRSDTQYF.

The chain carries TRBV29-1 and TRBJ1-2; 12 nucleotides line up with TRBD1. Trimming took 4 bases from V and 4 from J; bases not matched to a gene: 10. The CDR3 length is 16 residues. CDR1 and CDR2 from the germline V gene are SQVTM and ANQGSEA. CDR3 sequence: CSVGGQGARDGYGYTF. The CDR3 DNA sequence: TGCAGCGTTGGGGGACAGGGGGCGCGGGATGGCTATGGCTACACCTTC. Full variable domain (rest looked up from reference TRBV29-1 and TRBJ1-2): SAVISQKPSRDICQRGTSLTIQCQVDSQVTMMFWYRQQPGQSLTLIATANQGSEATYESGFVIDKFPISRPNLTFSTLTVSNMSPEDSSIYLCSVGGQGARDGYGYTFGSGTRLTVV.

The V call is TRBV7-3, the J call TRBJ1-1; 9 bases are shared with TRBD1. The CDR3 extends over 14 amino acids. Per the germline V gene, CDR1 is SGHTA and CDR2 is FQGTGA. Losses at the gene ends were 4 bases for V and 7 bases for J; bases not matched to a gene: 7. The CDR3 sequence: CASSSTGGSGEAFF. The CDR3 DNA is TGTGCCAGCAGCTCCACAGGGGGCTCGGGTGAAGCTTTCTTT.

This clone was detected once. This rearrangement joins TRBV19 to TRBJ2-2; 8 nucleotides match TRBD1. The CDR3 contains 18 residues. Germline V gives CDR1 LNHDA, CDR2 SQIVND (reference sequence). The J segment lost 4 bases and the V segment lost 7 bases, leaving 17 bases of the junction unmatched. The CDR3 is CASTPLGDGQGVTGELFF. The CDR3 coding sequence is TGTGCCAGTACCCCTCTAGGGGACGGACAGGGAGTCACCGGGGAGCTGTTTTTT.

The chain uses TRBV27 and TRBJ2-7; no definite D call. Germline loops: CDR1 MNHEY, CDR2 SMNVEV (reference sequence). The CDR3 loop spans 12 amino acids. Trimming removed 8 bases at V and 7 bases at J, with 15 bases between. CDR3 sequence: CASSRPLGEQYF. The DNA for the CDR3 is TGTGCCAGCTCCAGGCCGCTGGGGGAGCAGTACTTC.

The CDR3 loop is CASKSLTDANTGELFF. In DNA, the CDR3 is TGTGCCAGCAAATCGCTGACGGATGCGAACACCGGGGAGCTGTTTTTT. The rearrangement uses TRBV27 and TRBJ2-2; no reliable D call. Trimming left V 7 bases short and J 0 bases short, with 15 bases between. The CDR3 runs to 16 residues. CDR1 MNHEY and CDR2 SMNVEV come from the germline V gene (reference sequence).

The rearrangement uses TRBV4-3 and TRBJ2-1; 8 nucleotides match TRBD2. The CDR3 runs to 15 residues. The germline CDR1 and CDR2 sequences are LGHNA and YSLEER. V shed 4 bases, J shed 1 base, and the junction held 3 bases outside the gene matches. DNA of the CDR3: TGCGCCAGCAGCCTGCGACTAGCGTCCTACAATGAGCAGTTCTTC. It is translated as CASSLRLASYNEQFF.

Of note for this clone: Other nucleotide sequences in the sample specify the same CDR3. The V and J genes are TRBV14 and TRBJ2-5; 8 bases are shared with TRBD1. The CDR3 is 14 amino acids. Germline V lookup: CDR1 SGHDN, CDR2 FVKESK. J was trimmed by 2 bases and V by 3 bases; bases with no gene match: 2. The CDR3 nucleotides are TGTGCCAGCAGCCAGGACAGGGCACAAGAGACCCAGTACTTC. It specifies CASSQDRAQETQYF.

The chain couples TRBV11-3 to TRBJ2-7; TRBD1 aligns across 9 bases. CDR3 length: 15 residues. CDR1 and CDR2 (germline): SGHNT, YENEEA. Losses at the gene ends were 0 bases for V and 3 bases for J; bases not matched to a gene: 3. CDR3 in amino acids: CASSLERGQGYEQYF. DNA for the CDR3: TGTGCCAGCAGCTTAGAAAGGGGACAGGGCTACGAGCAGTACTTC.

The chain is built from TRBV28 and TRBJ2-3; either TRBD1 or TRBD2 may supply D (5 bases each). The germline V gene encodes CDR1 MDHEN and CDR2 SYDVKM. The V end lost 5 bases, the J end lost 0 bases, and 15 bases lay between the germline ends. The CDR3 covers 16 residues. The CDR3 nucleotides are TGTGCCAGCAGTCGTTGGGACGTAACTAGCACAGATACGCAGTATTTT. Its translation: CASSRWDVTSTDTQYF.

The chain combines TRBV7-9 with TRBJ2-2; 10 nucleotides line up with TRBD2. Trimming took 4 bases from V and 2 from J; bases not matched to a gene: 4. The CDR3 totals 16 residues. Germline CDR1 reads SEHNR; CDR2 reads FQNEAQ (reference sequence). For the CDR3, the DNA is TGTGCCAGCAGCTCATTAGCGGGAGGAAACACCGGGGAGCTGTTTTTT. As protein: CASSSLAGGNTGELFF.

J is TRBJ1-3 and V is TRBV5-4, with D possibly being TRBD1 (5 bases). CDR3 length: 14 amino acids. The V and J ends lost 2 bases and 4 bases respectively, with 10 bases between them. Germline lookup yields CDR1 SGHNT and CDR2 YYREEE (reference sequence). The CDR3 DNA reads TGTGCCAGCAGCTTTCAGGGAGCCGGAAACACCATATATTTT. This encodes CASSFQGAGNTIYF. Complete variable domain (other parts from reference TRBV5-4 and TRBJ1-3): ETGVTQSPTHLIKTRGQQVTLRCSSQSGHNTVSWYQQALGQGPQFIFQYYREEENGRGNFPPRFSGLQFPNYSSELNVNALELDDSALYLCASSFQGAGNTIYFGEGSWLTVV.

This chain joins TRBV6-1 and TRBJ1-2; D unresolved. There are 18 residues in the CDR3. V was pared by 2 bases and J by 4 bases, with 23 bases between. CDR1 and CDR2 (germline): MNHNS, SASEGT. The chain's CDR3 is CASSETLFWREEGYGYTF. As DNA, the CDR3 is TGTGCCAGCAGTGAAACCCTTTTTTGGAGGGAGGAGGGCTATGGCTACACCTTC.

The V gene is TRBV28, the J gene TRBJ1-2; no clear D. Germline V gene data show CDR1 as MDHEN and CDR2 as SYDVKM. The CDR3 is 17 residues long. Between the trimmed V and J ends, which lost 5 bases and 0 bases, there was a span of 19 bases. In DNA, the CDR3 is TGTGCCAGCAGTCCCATCGGGAGGGAGTCCCCTAACTATGGCTACACCTTC. Its protein product is CASSPIGRESPNYGYTF.

The CDR3 DNA sequence: TGTGCCAGTAAGACCAAAGGGACAGGGGTAGGATCCTATAATTCACCCCTCCACTTT. Translated: CASKTKGTGVGSYNSPLHF. The chain recombines TRBV19 with TRBJ1-6, with 10 bases identical to TRBD1. V lost 7 bases, J lost 1 base, and 13 bases stayed unmatched. The length of the CDR3 is 19 residues. Germline values: CDR1 LNHDA, CDR2 SQIVND (reference sequence).

The chain uses TRBV28 and TRBJ1-1, with a weak D call TRBD1 (5 bases). Germline CDR1 reads MDHEN; CDR2 reads SYDVKM. This CDR3 region has 14 residues. V was clipped by 5 bases and J by 1 base, with 11 bases between them. CDR3 sequence reads: CASSGLGENTEAFF. DNA of the CDR3: TGTGCCAGCAGTGGGTTAGGGGAGAACACTGAAGCTTTCTTT.

The J gene is TRBJ1-5, the V gene TRBV21-1. TRBV21-1 is listed as a pseudogene. The CDR3 sequence is 19 residues long. The CDR3 protein is CASSPWMWRGYYSNQPQHF. Written as DNA, the CDR3 is TGTGCCAGCAGCCCATGGATGTGGAGGGGCTATTATAGCAATCAGCCCCAGCATTTT.

This clone was recorded only once. This sequence joins TRBV4-3 and TRBJ1-4; D is undetermined. The length of the CDR3 is 14 residues. The germline V and J ends were trimmed by 2 bases and 8 bases, with 12 bases remaining between them. Germline lookup yields CDR1 LGHNA and CDR2 YSLEER. CDR3 in DNA: TGCGCCAGCAGCCAATCGGCGAGGGCAGAAAAACTGTTTTTT. The encoded protein is CASSQSARAEKLFF.

This clone was picked up one time. The J gene is TRBJ2-2, the V gene TRBV10-3; D call uncertain. With 0 bases removed from V and 3 bases from J, the gap between germline ends came to 17 bases. Germline lookup yields CDR1 ENHRY and CDR2 SYGVKD. This CDR3 is built from 18 residues. This CDR3 is CAISESDYLPKHTGELFF. The DNA of the CDR3 is TGTGCCATCAGTGAGTCGGATTATCTCCCCAAACACACCGGGGAGCTGTTTTTT.

This chain links TRBV6-6 with TRBJ1-1; D might be TRBD1 (5 bases). The V end was cut by 4 bases, the J end by 1 base, with 16 bases between. CDR3 length: 16 residues. Germline V CDR1 and CDR2: MNHNY, SVGAGI (reference sequence). The CDR3 loop is CASSSSGAAQNTEAFF. CDR3 nucleotide sequence: TGTGCCAGCAGTTCATCCGGGGCTGCGCAGAACACTGAAGCTTTCTTT.

The chain has TRBV15 and TRBJ2-7; D not certain. Trimming took 0 bases from V and 2 from J, leaving 11 bases between them. This CDR3 region has 15 residues. Germline CDR1 is LNHNV and CDR2 is YYDKDF (reference sequence). The DNA of the CDR3 is TGTGCCACCAGCAGAGATTTAGGCGGAGCCTACGAGCAGTACTTC. Its translation is CATSRDLGGAYEQYF.

V gene TRBV27 combines with J gene TRBJ2-7; 14 nucleotides line up with TRBD2. CDR1 MNHEY and CDR2 SMNVEV come from the germline V gene (reference sequence). The CDR3 extends over 15 amino acids. V was clipped by 5 bases and J by 6 bases; unmatched bases: 6. CDR3 residues: CASSGTSGSLGEQYF. The CDR3 nucleotides are TGTGCCAGCAGTGGGACTAGCGGGAGTTTAGGCGAGCAGTACTTC.

The chain links TRBV30 to TRBJ2-7; possibly TRBD1 or TRBD2 for D (5 bases each). The CDR3 sequence is 13 residues long. V lost 5 bases and J lost 0, with 11 bases in between. Germline CDR1 and CDR2: GTSNPN and SVGIG (reference sequence). The CDR3, as DNA: TGTGCCTGGCGGGGCGGCAGCTCCTACGAGCAGTACTTC. As protein: CAWRGGSSYEQYF. The variable domain in full, with the rest retrieved from reference TRBV30 and TRBJ2-7, is SQTIHQWPATLVQPVGSPLSLECTVEGTSNPNLYWYRQAAGRGLQLLFYSVGIGQISSEVPQNLSASRPQDRQFILSSKKLLLSDSGFYLCAWRGGSSYEQYFGPGTRLTVT.

V and J are TRBV4-1 and TRBJ2-6, with TRBD2 identical over 13 bases. The CDR3 contains 20 residues. Trimming cost V 6 bases and J 2 bases; bases outside gene matches: 13. Germline CDR1 is MGHRA and CDR2 is YSYEKL. CDR3 sequence: CASSNLGLAGRRAGANVLTF. CDR3 DNA: TGCGCCAGCAGTAACCTGGGACTAGCGGGAAGGAGGGCTGGGGCCAACGTCCTGACTTTC.

The chain links TRBV5-1 to TRBJ2-7; D is uncertain. Per germline, CDR1 SGHRS and CDR2 YFSETQ. The CDR3 runs 12 residues. The V end was cut by 0 bases, the J end by 3 bases, with 4 bases between. In DNA, the CDR3 is TGCGCCAGCAGCTTGGACTACTACGAGCAGTACTTC. Amino acid sequence: CASSLDYYEQYF.

The V call is TRBV27, the J call TRBJ1-1; D uncertain. V shed 2 bases and J shed 0 bases, with 4 bases lying between them. The CDR3 has 13 residues. Per the germline V gene, CDR1 is MNHEY and CDR2 is SMNVEV (reference sequence). Written as DNA, the CDR3 is TGTGCCAGCAGTTTAATGATGAACACTGAAGCTTTCTTT. Amino acids: CASSLMMNTEAFF.

The rearrangement links TRBV19 to TRBJ2-1; TRBD1 matches at 10 bases. CDR3 length: 14 amino acids. V lost 5 bases to trimming and J lost 7 bases; unmatched junction nucleotides: 5. Germline V gene lookup returns CDR1 LNHDA and CDR2 SQIVND (reference sequence). The CDR3 here is CASSPRDRGNEQFF. The CDR3 DNA follows: TGTGCCAGTAGTCCCCGGGACAGGGGAAATGAGCAGTTCTTC.